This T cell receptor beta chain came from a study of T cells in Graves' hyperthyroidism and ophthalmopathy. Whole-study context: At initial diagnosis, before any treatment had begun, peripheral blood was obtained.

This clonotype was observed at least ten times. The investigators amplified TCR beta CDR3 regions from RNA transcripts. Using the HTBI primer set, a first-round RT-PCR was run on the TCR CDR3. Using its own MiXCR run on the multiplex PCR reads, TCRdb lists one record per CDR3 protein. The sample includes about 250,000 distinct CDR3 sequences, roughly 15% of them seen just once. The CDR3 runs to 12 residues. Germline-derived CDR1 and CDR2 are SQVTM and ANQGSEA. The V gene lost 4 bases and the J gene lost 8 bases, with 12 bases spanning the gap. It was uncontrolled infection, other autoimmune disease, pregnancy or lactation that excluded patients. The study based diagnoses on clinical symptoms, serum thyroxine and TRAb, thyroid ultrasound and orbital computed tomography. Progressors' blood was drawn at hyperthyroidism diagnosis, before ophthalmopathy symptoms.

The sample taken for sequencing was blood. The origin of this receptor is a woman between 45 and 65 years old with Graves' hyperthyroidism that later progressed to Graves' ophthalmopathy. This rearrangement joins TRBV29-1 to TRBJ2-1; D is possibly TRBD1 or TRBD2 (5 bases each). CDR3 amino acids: CSVVGVVDEQFF. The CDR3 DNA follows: TGCAGCGTTGTGGGGGTCGTCGATGAGCAGTTCTTC.